The 4 T cell receptor beta chains presented below share a single source sample, sequenced in a study of T cell clonality in common variable immunodeficiency. Clones were sequenced by immunoSEQ multiplex PCR, and TCRdb holds only the in-frame ones, with some missing. Listed for the sample are approximately 42,000 clones, none seen a single time. The sample comprised peripheral blood mononuclear cells. These receptor sequences come from a person aged 18-70 years in good health.

This clone occurred many times. The missing CDR3 end, 3 residues past where the read stops, is filled in from the germline J gene. The gene calls are TRBV2 and TRBJ2-7; D is perhaps TRBD1 (5 bases). V was clipped by 7 bases and J by 3 bases, with 16 bases between them. This CDR3 comprises 14 residues. Per germline, CDR1 SNHLY and CDR2 FYNNEI. CDR3 DNA (partial): TGTGCCAGCATTACGACAGATTTGGGCTACGAG. Amino acid sequence: CASITTDLGYE. The whole CDR3 region reads CASITTDLGYEQYF.

At least ten counts were recorded for this clone. The CDR3: CASSDPGVGPYEQYF. The part of the CDR3 DNA that was read is TGTGCCAGCAGTGATCCGGGGGTGGGGCCCTACGAG. The V gene is TRBV6-1, the J gene TRBJ2-7; the D gene is possibly TRBD2 (6 bases). The CDR3 end is not reached by the read, which stops 3 residues before it; the germline J gene fills it in. Trimming pared 3 bases from V and 2 bases from J, leaving 14 bases between. Germline CDR1 MNHNS, CDR2 SASEGT. The CDR3 contains 15 residues.

At least ten counts were recorded for this clone. The read ends 3 residues before the CDR3 terminus; that terminus is restored from the germline J gene. V is TRBV4-1 and J is TRBJ1-4; D gene uncertain. The CDR3 extends over 14 amino acids. The V gene's germline CDR1 is MGHRA and CDR2 YSYEKL. The germline V and J ends were trimmed by 5 bases and 7 bases, with 14 bases remaining between them. The sequenced part of the CDR3 DNA is TGCGCCAGCAGCTCAGGCGGGTTGGGTGAAAAA. Its translation is CASSSGGLGEK. The entire CDR3 reads CASSSGGLGEKLFF.

A few counts support this clone. The read is 3 residues too short to cover the CDR3 end, so that end is filled in from the germline J gene. The chain links TRBV29-1 to TRBJ2-7; D is uncertain. Germline CDR1 and CDR2: SQVTM and ANQGSEA. V lost 6 bases and J lost 5, with 17 bases in between. The CDR3 sequence is 13 residues long. Incomplete CDR3 DNA: TGCAGCGTCTCACAGCTCGGCGTGGACGAG. It is translated as CSVSQLGVDE. The full CDR3 protein is CSVSQLGVDEQYF.